This is a list of T cell receptor beta chains from one sample in a study of control samples from healthy donors and cancer patients. The repertoire was sequenced with immunoSEQ multiplex PCR; TCRdb's copy has only in-frame clones and lacks some. The sample consists of some 76,000 clones, 89% of them appearing once. Sequencing input: PBMCs. All receptors come from a woman between 45 and 60 years old with colorectal cancer. CDR3s include the opening cysteine and the closing phenylalanine or tryptophan. D genes are given only for firm matches. Not all rows give a size; the values are once, few, many and, for expanded clones, a class.

j_call: TRBJ1-2; clone_size: .; d_call: .; v_call: TRBV27; cdr3_nt: TGTGCCAGCAGTTTATGGAGAGGGGAGGGCTACACCTTC; cdr3_aa: CASSLWRGEGYTF
j_call: TRBJ1-4; clone_size: .; d_call: .; v_call: TRBV29-1; cdr3_nt: TGCAGCGCTGGGACGGTCGCTGAAAAACTGTTTTTT; cdr3_aa: CSAGTVAEKLFF
j_call: TRBJ1-3; clone_size: once; d_call: .; v_call: TRBV6-6; cdr3_nt: TGTGCCAGCGGGAGTGGTTTCGCTGGAAACACCATATATTTT; cdr3_aa: CASGSGFAGNTIYF
j_call: TRBJ2-5; clone_size: .; d_call: .; v_call: TRBV7-2; cdr3_nt: TGTGCCAGCAGCTTTAGGGGTCTGGGCCAAGAGACCCAGTACTTC; cdr3_aa: CASSFRGLGQETQYF
j_call: TRBJ1-1; clone_size: .; d_call: TRBD1; v_call: TRBV7-3; cdr3_nt: TGTGCCAGCAGCTCTGACAGGGGGTCTGAAGCTTTCTTT; cdr3_aa: CASSSDRGSEAFF
j_call: TRBJ2-3; clone_size: few; d_call: TRBD1; v_call: TRBV12-5; cdr3_nt: TGTGCTAGTGGGGGCGGACAGGGGAGGCCAGATACGCAGTATTTT; cdr3_aa: CASGGGQGRPDTQYF
j_call: TRBJ2-3; clone_size: once; d_call: TRBD1; v_call: TRBV5-1; cdr3_nt: TGCGCCAGCAGGTCGGACAGGAGCCGCACAGATACGCAGTATTTT; cdr3_aa: CASRSDRSRTDTQYF
j_call: TRBJ1-1; clone_size: .; d_call: .; v_call: TRBV5-1; cdr3_nt: TGCGCCAGCAGCTTGTGGGCGGGAGCGAACACTGAAGCTTTCTTT; cdr3_aa: CASSLWAGANTEAFF
j_call: TRBJ2-3; clone_size: .; d_call: TRBD2; v_call: TRBV6-6; cdr3_nt: TGTGCCAGCAACTTGCTAGCGGGGGGCCTTGATACGCAGTATTTT; cdr3_aa: CASNLLAGGLDTQYF
j_call: TRBJ1-3; clone_size: .; d_call: .; v_call: TRBV18; cdr3_nt: TGTGCCAGCTCACCATCGAGCGGAGGCAGGGTCGGGAACACCATATATTTT; cdr3_aa: CASSPSSGGRVGNTIYF
j_call: TRBJ2-3; clone_size: .; d_call: .; v_call: TRBV7-9; cdr3_nt: TGTGCCAGCAGCTCCTTAATATCGGCTAGCAAAGATACGCAGTATTTT; cdr3_aa: CASSSLISASKDTQYF
j_call: TRBJ1-4; clone_size: .; d_call: TRBD1; v_call: TRBV20-1; cdr3_nt: TGCAGTGCTAGTGGACAGGAGGATGAAAAACTGTTTTTT; cdr3_aa: CSASGQEDEKLFF
j_call: TRBJ1-5; clone_size: .; d_call: .; v_call: TRBV30; cdr3_nt: TGTGCCTGGAGTGTAGATGGTAGCAATCAGCCCCAGCATTTT; cdr3_aa: CAWSVDGSNQPQHF
j_call: TRBJ1-1; clone_size: .; d_call: TRBD1; v_call: TRBV28; cdr3_nt: TGTGCCAGCAGCCCGGGACAGATTTCTGAAGCTTTCTTT; cdr3_aa: CASSPGQISEAFF
j_call: TRBJ1-2; clone_size: .; d_call: TRBD1; v_call: TRBV7-3; cdr3_nt: TGTGCCAGCAGCCCGGGGACAGACTTCTATGGCTACACCTTC; cdr3_aa: CASSPGTDFYGYTF